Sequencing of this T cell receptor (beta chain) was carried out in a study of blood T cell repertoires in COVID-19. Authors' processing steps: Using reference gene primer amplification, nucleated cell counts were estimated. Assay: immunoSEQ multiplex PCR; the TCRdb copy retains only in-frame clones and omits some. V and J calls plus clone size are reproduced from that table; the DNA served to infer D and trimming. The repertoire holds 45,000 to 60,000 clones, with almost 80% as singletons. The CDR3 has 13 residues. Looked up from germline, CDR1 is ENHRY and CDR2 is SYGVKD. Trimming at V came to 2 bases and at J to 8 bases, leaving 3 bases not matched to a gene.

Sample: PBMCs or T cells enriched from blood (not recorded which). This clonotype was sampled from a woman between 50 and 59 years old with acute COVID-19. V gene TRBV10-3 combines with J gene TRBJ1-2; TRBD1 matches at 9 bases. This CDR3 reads CAISEDRGTGYTF. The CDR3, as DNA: TGTGCCATCAGTGAGGACAGGGGGACCGGCTACACCTTC.